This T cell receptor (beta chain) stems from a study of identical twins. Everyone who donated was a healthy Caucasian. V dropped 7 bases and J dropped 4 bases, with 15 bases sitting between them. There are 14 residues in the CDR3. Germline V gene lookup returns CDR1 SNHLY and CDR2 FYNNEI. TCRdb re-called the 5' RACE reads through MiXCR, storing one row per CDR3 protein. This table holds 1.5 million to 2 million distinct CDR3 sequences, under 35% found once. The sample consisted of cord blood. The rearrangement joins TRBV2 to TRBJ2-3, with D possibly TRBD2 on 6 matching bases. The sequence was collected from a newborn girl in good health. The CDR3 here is CASKLGGEADTQYF. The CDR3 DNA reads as TGTGCCAGCAAATTGGGGGGAGAGGCAGATACGCAGTATTTT.